This T cell receptor beta chain was obtained from a study of T-cell memory formation after mild COVID-19. V shed 5 bases and J shed 2 bases, with 3 bases lying between them. CDR3 length: 11 amino acids. The germline gives CDR1 SGHRS, CDR2 YFSETQ. This clonotype was observed a few times. TCRdb ran MiXCR on the 5' RACE reads and lists one entry per CDR3 protein. The data hold 200,000 to 250,000 distinct CDR3 sequences, with 15% to 17% observed a single time. Sequences were obtained from PBMCs or a T cell subset sorted from them (not recorded which). This sequence originates from an adult woman who had mild COVID-19 (a few samples of this study predate the infection). Cell type and time point are not known. The chain has TRBV5-1 and TRBJ2-3; D call uncertain. The CDR3 region has the DNA TGCGCCAGCAGGTTCACAGATACGCAGTATTTT. Amino acid sequence: CASRFTDTQYF. The variable domain in full, with the rest retrieved from reference TRBV5-1 and TRBJ2-3, is KAGVTQTPRYLIKTRGQQVTLSCSPISGHRSVSWYQQTPGQGLQFLFEYFSETQRNKGNFPGRFSGRQFSNSRSEMNVSTLELGDSALYLCASRFTDTQYFGPGTRLTVL.